This entry concerns a single T cell receptor beta chain. This clonotype occurred many times. The specificity of this receptor is unknown. Per-base quality was not reported, and no clone a single base away is much larger than it. This specimen belongs to a study of T cells in Graves' hyperthyroidism and ophthalmopathy (dated by TCRdb to the late 2010s). About the investigation overall: Peripheral blood samples were taken at the time of initial diagnosis, prior to any treatment. TCR Vbeta CDR3 sequencing of some 140 peripheral blood samples (approximately 44 ophthalmopathy, approximately 80 hyperthyroidism and some 17 progressor patients) is reported in the paper. Prospective prediction of ophthalmopathy was tested in an independent validation cohort of fewer than 20 hyperthyroidism patients and 17 patients who later progressed to ophthalmopathy. In addition, the study compared T-cell repertoires in thyroid tissue and in blood from six Graves' hyperthyroidism patients. The approximately 95 discovery patients were divided at random into training and test sets in a 7:3 ratio. After sampling, hyperthyroidism patients received methimazole starting at 30 mg daily, and ophthalmopathy patients received high-dose intravenous methylprednisolone. To identify TCR V-J signatures that set the groups apart, the researchers used a discovery cohort of 100 or so patients, made up of roughly 45 with Graves' ophthalmopathy and 55 to 65 with stable Graves' hyperthyroidism. Results the study describes overall, beyond this receptor: A 13 V-J signature model separated ophthalmopathy from stable hyperthyroidism, with about 88% sensitivity and roughly 82% specificity in cross-validation and 80%/75% in testing. Blood samples also contained most of the expanded thyroid clonotypes (frequency above 0.001), which suggests that blood repertoires may reflect thyroid immune responses. During validation, the model predicted progression to ophthalmopathy a median of about 6.5 months ahead of onset, with almost 71% sensitivity and under 85% specificity. Sample size was not statistically predetermined, and investigators were not blinded to group allocation.

Amplification of TCR beta CDR3 regions was carried out from RNA transcripts. The first round of RT-PCR for the TCR CDR3 was performed with the HTBI primer set and the Qiagen OneStep RT-PCR kit. The libraries were constructed in a second round of multiplex PCR and then size-selected and purified. Sequencing of the libraries was done on an Illumina HiSeq2000 using paired-end 100 bp reads. For the original study's pipeline: SOAPnuke was used to process the raw data, throwing out any read that contained adapters or uncalled bases, had a mean Phred below 15, or lacked an exact constant-primer or identifier match. High-quality paired reads were merged with COPE v1.2.5, and unique nucleotide sequences were defined as clonotypes. MiTCR v1.1 was used to align the clonotypes against IMGT TRBV, TRBD and TRBJ reference segments. The analysis included only V-J combinations with a frequency above 0.0001, which together covered roughly 99% of the repertoires. A TCS score was defined as the ratio of F50 (clonal expansion) to E x V (chaos), with BLOSUM62-based TCRdist applied between CDR3 peptides within each V-J. Welch's t-statistics and random forest reduced just over 500 V-J features to 10 to 15, which were used in a naive Bayes classifier (R e1071). TCRdb reworked the public reads: Q25 trimming with fastp, MiXCR clone assembly, productive beta chains retained. When rows share a CDR3 protein, they turn into one entry using the most common DNA and genes. The V and J calls were determined by TCRdb, not by the authors. Across this sample there are 350,000 to 450,000 distinct CDR3 sequences, with about 18% seen only once. 30% to 40% of the sample goes to the ten largest clones.

After removal of 0 bases from V and 5 bases from J, the junction retains 5 bases not matched to a gene. The germline V gene (reference sequence) supplies CDR1 DFQATT and CDR2 SNEGSKA. The CDR3 runs 14 residues from the cysteine to the phenylalanine. Of the read, only the CDR3 DNA is kept; its 42 bases are in frame from base 1. The hyperthyroidism patients were between 18 and 65 years old and newly diagnosed, with a disease duration of less than 2 months. The study excluded patients with uncontrolled infections, other autoimmune diseases, pregnancy or lactation. Diagnoses were based on clinical symptoms, serum thyroxine and TRAb, thyroid ultrasound and orbital computed tomography. Blood from progressor patients was collected at the time of first diagnosis with hyperthyroidism, before any ophthalmopathy symptoms had appeared. Ficoll-Paque density gradient centrifugation was used to isolate PBMCs from around 10 ml of fresh peripheral blood. Progressor patients were defined as those initially diagnosed with Graves' hyperthyroidism in whom ophthalmopathy developed during follow-up. Total RNA was extracted with Trizol reagent, and quality was checked on an Agilent 2100 Bioanalyzer.

The TCR sequence derives from a woman under 40 with Graves' hyperthyroidism that later progressed to Graves' ophthalmopathy. Sequenced sample: blood. Here the chain combines TRBV20-1 and TRBJ2-3, and 7 junction bases match TRBD2. In nucleotide form, the sequence is TGCAGTGCTAGAGAAGGACTAGGGGAAGATACGCAGTATTTT. Translated, it gives CSAREGLGEDTQYF.